This record concerns one T cell receptor beta chain sequence. Its antigen remains unknown. The data were obtained in a study of OX40 agonist ivuxolimab in advanced cancers. About the study: An agonistic anti-OX40 (CD134) antibody, ivuxolimab, was used to treat the patients. A history of anti-PD-1, anti-PD-L1 or anti-CTLA-4 therapy was acceptable, and approximately 39% had some.

Assay: immunoSEQ multiplex PCR; the TCRdb copy retains only in-frame clones and omits some. The sample consists of roughly 24,000 clones, about 83% of them appearing once. With 1 base clipped from V and 5 bases from J, the junction kept 15 bases outside the gene matches. This CDR3 is 18 amino acids long. CDR1 SGHDT and CDR2 YYEEEE come from the germline V gene. Overall study findings and caveats: The authors did not determine the antigen specificity of the expanded peripheral T cells.

Sequenced here: CD4+ or CD8+ T cells sorted from blood, sampled in a trial of the OX40 agonist ivuxolimab. The chain employs TRBV5-6 and TRBJ2-1, with 7 bases aligning to TRBD2. This clonotype was sampled from an adult with an advanced solid tumor such as melanoma, head and neck, liver or kidney cancer. The CDR3 DNA reads as TGTGCCAGCAGCTTGACTCGACTAGCTCTCTTAAAACACAATGAGCAGTTCTTC. Its protein product is CASSLTRLALLKHNEQFF.